Sequencing of this T cell receptor beta chain was carried out in a study of blood T cells in healthy people across ages. The study, taken as a whole, reports: Estimates of total diversity, which came from one million sequenced T cells, were considered to be underestimates.

Primed by a sample-barcoded 5' primer and a J-beta primer mix, a second PCR proceeded for 7 to 11 cycles. TCRdb used MiXCR to reprocess the 5' RACE reads, holding one entry per CDR3 protein. The table lists 1 million or so distinct CDR3 sequences, under 45% of them singletons. The junction had 4 bases not matched to a gene; V was cut back by 2 bases and J by 6 bases. CDR3 size: 13 residues. Germline V gene data show CDR1 as GTSNPN and CDR2 as SVGIG (reference sequence). Points on this clonotype: What it binds is unknown.

The source is a woman aged 55-70 years in good health. The genes are TRBV30 and TRBJ1-2; TRBD1 matches at 9 bases. Specimen: blood. CDR3 DNA: TGTGCCTGGAGTCCGGACAGGGGAAATGGCTACACCTTC. It specifies CAWSPDRGNGYTF.